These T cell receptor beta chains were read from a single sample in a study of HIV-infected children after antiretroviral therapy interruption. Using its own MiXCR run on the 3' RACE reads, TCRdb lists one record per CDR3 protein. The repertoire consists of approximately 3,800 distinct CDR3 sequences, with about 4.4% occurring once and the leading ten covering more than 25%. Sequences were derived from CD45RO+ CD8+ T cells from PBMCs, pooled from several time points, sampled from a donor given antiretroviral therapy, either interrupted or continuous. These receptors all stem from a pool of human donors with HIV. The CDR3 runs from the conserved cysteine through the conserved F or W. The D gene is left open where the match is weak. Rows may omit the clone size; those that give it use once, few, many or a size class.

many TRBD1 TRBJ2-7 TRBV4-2 TGTGCCAGCAGCCCCGGGACAGGGGGGTTCGAGCAGTACTTC CASSPGTGGFEQYF
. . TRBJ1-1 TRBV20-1 TGCAGTGCTAACCCCTACGACTCCGCGAACACTGAAGCTTTCTTT CSANPYDSANTEAFF
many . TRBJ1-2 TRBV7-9 TGTGCCAGCAGCTTAACAAATACCTCAAAATATGGCTACACCTTC CASSLTNTSKYGYTF
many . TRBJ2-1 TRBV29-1 TGCAGCGTTGAAGGGGGGGCGGTCTACAATGAGCAGTTCTTC CSVEGGAVYNEQFF
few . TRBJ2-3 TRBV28 TGTGCCAGCAGTTTAGACGCAGATACGCAGTATTTT CASSLDADTQYF
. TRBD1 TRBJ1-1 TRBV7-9 TGTGCCAGCAGCTTGGAGACAGGGAAAGCTTTCTTT CASSLETGKAFF
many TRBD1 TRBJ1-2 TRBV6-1 TGTGCCAGCAGGCCGGGACAGAGTGTCTATGGCTACACCTTC CASRPGQSVYGYTF
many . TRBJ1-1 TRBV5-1 TGCGCCAGCAGCTACGGACGAGGCACTGAAGCTTTCTTT CASSYGRGTEAFF
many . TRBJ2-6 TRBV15 TGTGCCACCAGCAGTGGGGGCTCTGGGGCCAACGTCCTGACTTTC CATSSGGSGANVLTF
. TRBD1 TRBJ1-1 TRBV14 TGTGCCAGCAACCCGACAGGGGGAATGAACACTGAAGCTTTCTTT CASNPTGGMNTEAFF
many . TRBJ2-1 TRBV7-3 TGTGCCAGCAGCTTAAGGGGCGGGAAGAGCTCCTACAATGAGCAGTTCTTC CASSLRGGKSSYNEQFF
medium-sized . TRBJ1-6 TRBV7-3 TGTGCCAGCAGCTTAACAGGGAGTGGACCCCTCCACTTT CASSLTGSGPLHF
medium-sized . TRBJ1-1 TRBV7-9 TGTGCCAGCAGCTTAGGCCGGGCCGAAGCTTTCTTT CASSLGRAEAFF
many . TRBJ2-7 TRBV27 TGTGCCAGCAGTTTTACCGCTGGGGGCGAGCAGTACTTC CASSFTAGGEQYF
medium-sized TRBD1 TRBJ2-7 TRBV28 TGTGCCAGCAGTTCCCACTCCGGGACAGCCTTTAAGATTCCCTACGAGCAGTACTTC CASSSHSGTAFKIPYEQYF
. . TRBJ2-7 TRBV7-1 TGTGCCAGCAGCTCCGGATTTGGGGACTACGAGCAGTACTTC CASSSGFGDYEQYF
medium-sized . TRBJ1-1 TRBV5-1 TGCGCCAGCAGCGAATACAGGGTGAACACTGAAGCTTTCTTT CASSEYRVNTEAFF
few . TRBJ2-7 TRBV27 TGTGCCAGCAGTTTAGGTCTCGAGCAGTACTTC CASSLGLEQYF
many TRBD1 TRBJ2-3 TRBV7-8 TGTGCCAGCAGCTCAGGACAGGGTATAGATACGCAGTATTTT CASSSGQGIDTQYF
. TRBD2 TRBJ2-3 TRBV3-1 TGTGCCAGCCAGACTAGCGTTGACGATACGCAGTATTTT CASQTSVDDTQYF
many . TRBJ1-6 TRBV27 TGTGCCAGCAGTTTTGGTACAGGTTCACCCCTCCACTTT CASSFGTGSPLHF
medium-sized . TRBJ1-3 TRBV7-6 TGTGCCAGCAGTAATCTAGCCTCTGGAAACACCATATATTTT CASSNLASGNTIYF
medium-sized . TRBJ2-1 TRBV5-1 TGCGCCAGCAGCCCCTCGGGTCTGAGGGCTTACAATGAGCAGTTCTTC CASSPSGLRAYNEQFF
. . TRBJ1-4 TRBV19 TGTGCCAGTAGCAACAGCTTTAATGAAAAACTGTTTTTT CASSNSFNEKLFF
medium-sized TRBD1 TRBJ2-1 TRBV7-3 TGTGCCAGCAGCCGAAAACCGGGACAGGTGCATTTCCCAGGAAAGGATGAGCAGTTCTTC CASSRKPGQVHFPGKDEQFF
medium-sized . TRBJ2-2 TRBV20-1 TGCAGTGCTAGCGGGAGTGAGGCCGGGGAGCTGTTTTTT CSASGSEAGELFF
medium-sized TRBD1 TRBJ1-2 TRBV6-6 TGTGCCAGCAGTAACCGGGACAGGGGCCTTTTTAATGGCTACACCTTC CASSNRDRGLFNGYTF
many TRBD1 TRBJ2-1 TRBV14 TGTGCCAGCAGCCAAGAACCGGGACAGGGCGACAATGAGCAGTTCTTC CASSQEPGQGDNEQFF
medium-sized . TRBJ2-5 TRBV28 TGTGCCAGCAGTTTATTGGCCCGACCTCCGGAGACCCAGTACTTC CASSLLARPPETQYF
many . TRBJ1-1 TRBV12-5 TGTGCTAGTGGTTTGGTACTCGCAGGCACTGAAGCTTTCTTT CASGLVLAGTEAFF
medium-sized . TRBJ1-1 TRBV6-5 TGTGCCAGCAGTTTGACAGAGGCTGACACTGAAGCTTTCTTT CASSLTEADTEAFF
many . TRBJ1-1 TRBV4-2 TGTGCCAGCAGCCAGAACTTGGGCACTGAAGCTTTCTTT CASSQNLGTEAFF
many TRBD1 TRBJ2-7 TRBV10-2 TGCGCCACCACCGGGACAGATCGATACGAGCAGTACTTC CATTGTDRYEQYF
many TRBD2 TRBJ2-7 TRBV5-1 TGCGCCAGCAGCGAATTTGTCGGGACTAGCGGACGCGAGCAGTACTTC CASSEFVGTSGREQYF
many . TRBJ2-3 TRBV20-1 TGCAGTGCTAGTAGTTGGGACTGGATACGTACAGATACGCAGTATTTT CSASSWDWIRTDTQYF
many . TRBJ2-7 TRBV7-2 TGTGCCAGCAGCTATGAGAGCGAGCAGTACTTC CASSYESEQYF
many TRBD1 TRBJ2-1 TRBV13 TGTGCCACCCAACAGGGGGCTAATGAGCAGTTCTTC CATQQGANEQFF
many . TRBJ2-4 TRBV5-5 TGTGCCAGCGGACCCGGAGTAGGCAAAAACATTCAGTACTTC CASGPGVGKNIQYF
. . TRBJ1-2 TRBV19 TGTGCCAGTTTCGACTATGGCTACACCTTC CASFDYGYTF
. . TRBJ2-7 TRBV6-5 TGTGCCAGCAGACGGGGAGAGTCCTACGAGCAGTACTTC CASRRGESYEQYF
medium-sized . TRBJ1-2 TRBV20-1 TGCAGTGCTAGATGGGGGGATGGCTACACCTTC CSARWGDGYTF
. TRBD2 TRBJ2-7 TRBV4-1 TGCGCCAGCAGCCCGCCCGGACTAGGTCTCTACGAGCAGTACTTC CASSPPGLGLYEQYF
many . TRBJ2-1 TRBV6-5 TGTGCCAGCAGTTACTCGATTTGGACAGAAGCTTACAATGAGCAGTTCTTC CASSYSIWTEAYNEQFF
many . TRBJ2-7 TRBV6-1 TGTGCCAGCAGTGAAGAGGATCCCTACGAGCAGTACTTC CASSEEDPYEQYF
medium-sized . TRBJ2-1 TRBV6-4 TGTGCCAGCAGTGAATCCGGGTTCGATGAGCAGTTCTTC CASSESGFDEQFF
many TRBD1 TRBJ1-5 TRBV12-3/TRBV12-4 TGTGCCAGCAGTCCGCGGGACAGGGGGAATCAGCCCCAGCATTTT CASSPRDRGNQPQHF
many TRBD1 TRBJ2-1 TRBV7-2 TGTGCCAGCAGCTCAGGACAGGGGATGAACAATGAGCAGTTCTTC CASSSGQGMNNEQFF
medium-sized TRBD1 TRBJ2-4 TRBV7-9 TGTGCCAGCAGCCGAACGGACAGGGTCCAAAACATTCAGTACTTC CASSRTDRVQNIQYF
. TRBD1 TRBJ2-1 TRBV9 TGTGCCAGCAGCGTGACAGGGTTAGGAGGCGATGAGCAGTTCTTC CASSVTGLGGDEQFF